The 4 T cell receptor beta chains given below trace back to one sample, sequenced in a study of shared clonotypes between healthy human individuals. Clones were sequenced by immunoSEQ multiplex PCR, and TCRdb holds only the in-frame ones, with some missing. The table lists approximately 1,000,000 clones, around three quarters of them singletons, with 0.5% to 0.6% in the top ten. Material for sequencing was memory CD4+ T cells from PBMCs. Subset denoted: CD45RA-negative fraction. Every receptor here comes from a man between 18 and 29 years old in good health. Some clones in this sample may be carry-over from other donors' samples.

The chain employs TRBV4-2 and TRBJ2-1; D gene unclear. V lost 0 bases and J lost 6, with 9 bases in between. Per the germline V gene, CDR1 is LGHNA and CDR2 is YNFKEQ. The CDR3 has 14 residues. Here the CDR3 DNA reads TGTGCCAGCAGCCAAGAGCGGAGCTTCAATGAGCAGTTCTTC. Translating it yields CASSQERSFNEQFF.

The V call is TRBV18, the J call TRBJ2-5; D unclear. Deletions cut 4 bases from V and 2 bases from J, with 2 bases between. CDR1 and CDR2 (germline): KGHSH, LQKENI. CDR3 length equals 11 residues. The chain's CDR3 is CASSRQETQYF. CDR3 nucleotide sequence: TGTGCCAGCTCACGACAAGAGACCCAGTACTTC.

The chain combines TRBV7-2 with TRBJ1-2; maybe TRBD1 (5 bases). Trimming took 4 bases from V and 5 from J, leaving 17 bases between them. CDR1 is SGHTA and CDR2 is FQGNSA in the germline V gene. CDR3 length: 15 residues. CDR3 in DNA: TGTGCCAGCAGCTGGGGACTTCCTATGGGGTATGGCTACACCTTC. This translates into CASSWGLPMGYGYTF.

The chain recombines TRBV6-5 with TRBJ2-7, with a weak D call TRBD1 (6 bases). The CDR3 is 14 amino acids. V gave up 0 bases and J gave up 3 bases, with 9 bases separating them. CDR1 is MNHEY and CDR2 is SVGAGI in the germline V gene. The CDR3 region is CASSYSWDNYEQYF. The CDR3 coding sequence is TGTGCCAGCAGTTACTCGTGGGACAACTACGAGCAGTACTTC.